The sequence of this T cell receptor (beta chain) was determined in a study of cytomegalovirus exposure and HLA in healthy donors. CDR1 is MGHDK and CDR2 is SYGVNS in the germline V gene. The CDR3 is made up of 13 amino acids. Trimming pared 0 bases from V and 7 bases from J, leaving 9 bases between. While the first cohort had fewer than 850 subjects, the donors belonged to the separate validation cohort of roughly 120 subjects. The table came from immunoSEQ multiplex PCR; TCRdb's copy has only in-frame clones and leaves some out. The table lists roughly 280,000 clones, just over 85% of them singletons, with more than 0.8% in the top ten.

The specimen was PBMCs. The receptor comes from a woman between 18 and 29 years old in good health and CMV-seronegative. The chain uses TRBV25-1 and TRBJ1-2; no reliable D call. The chain's CDR3 is CASSEYRYSGYTF. CDR3 DNA sequence: TGTGCCAGCAGTGAATATCGGTATAGTGGCTACACCTTC.